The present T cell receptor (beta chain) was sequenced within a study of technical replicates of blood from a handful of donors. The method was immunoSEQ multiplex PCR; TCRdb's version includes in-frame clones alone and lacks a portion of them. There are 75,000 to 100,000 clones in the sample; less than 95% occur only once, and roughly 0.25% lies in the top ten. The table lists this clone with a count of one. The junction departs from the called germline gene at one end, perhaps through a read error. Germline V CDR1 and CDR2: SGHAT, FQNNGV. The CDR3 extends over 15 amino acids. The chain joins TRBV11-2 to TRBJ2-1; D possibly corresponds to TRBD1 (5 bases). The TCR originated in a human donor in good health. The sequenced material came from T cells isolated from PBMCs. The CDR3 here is CASSLDRIPYNEQFF. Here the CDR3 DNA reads TGTGCCAGCAGCCTAGACAGAATCCCCTACAATGAGCAGTTCTTC.